Following are 17 T cell receptor beta chains from one sample sequenced in a study of OX40 agonist ivuxolimab in advanced cancers. Produced via immunoSEQ multiplex PCR; TCRdb's table is partial and in-frame only. The repertoire consists of 57,000 or so clones, with 85% occurring once and the leading ten covering less than 5.5%. Here the sequenced sample was CD4+ or CD8+ T cells sorted from blood, taken in a trial of the OX40 agonist ivuxolimab. The receptors stem from an adult with an advanced solid tumor such as melanoma, head and neck, liver or kidney cancer.

Points on this clone: Its ends do not fully match the called genes, so a read error is possible. V and J are TRBV7-7 and TRBJ2-3; 7 bases match TRBD2. Per the germline V gene, CDR1 is SSHAT and CDR2 is FNYEAQ (reference sequence). The CDR3 extends over 13 amino acids. The chain's CDR3 is CASSPGTTDTQYF. The CDR3 DNA follows: TGTGCTAGCAGCCCAGGGACTACGGATACGCAGTATTTT.

The chain couples TRBV11-3 to TRBJ2-7, with 8 bases fitting TRBD1. J was trimmed by 5 bases and V by 1 base; bases with no gene match: 4. The CDR3 runs 14 residues. Germline assignment: CDR1 SGHNT and CDR2 YENEEA. The CDR3 bases are TGTGCCAGCAGCTTAGCCAGGGGGCTCGACGAGCAGTACTTC. Its protein product is CASSLARGLDEQYF.

The J gene is TRBJ1-4, the V gene TRBV28; D is unresolved. The V end was cut by 4 bases, the J end by 0 bases, with 9 bases between. This CDR3 is 15 amino acids long. Germline V CDR1 and CDR2: MDHEN, SYDVKM. CDR3: CASSSHTATNEKLFF. The CDR3 DNA reads as TGTGCCAGCAGTTCCCATACTGCAACTAATGAAAAACTGTTTTTT.

This rearrangement joins TRBV7-2 to TRBJ1-2; no clear D. The germline V and J ends were trimmed by 1 base and 3 bases, with 9 bases remaining between them. This CDR3 comprises 14 residues. Germline CDR1 reads SGHTA; CDR2 reads FQGNSA. CDR3 DNA: TGTGCCAGCAGCTTAGAGGGTGATTACTATGGCTACACCTTC. Translation gives CASSLEGDYYGYTF.

The chain carries TRBV28 and TRBJ2-1; 10 bases map to TRBD1. Germline V gene sequence: CDR1 MDHEN, CDR2 SYDVKM. V lost 7 bases to trimming and J lost 7 bases; unmatched junction nucleotides: 10. The CDR3 totals 15 residues. The CDR3 region has the DNA TGTGCCAGCACTTATGACGGGACAGGGGAAAATGAGCAGTTCTTC. This sequence encodes CASTYDGTGENEQFF.

For the CDR3, the DNA is TGTGCCAGCAGCCGCAGCGGGAAGTCCGAGCAGTACTTC. Translated: CASSRSGKSEQYF. This rearrangement joins TRBV7-2 to TRBJ2-7, with 7 bases aligning to TRBD2. Germline CDR1 reads SGHTA; CDR2 reads FQGNSA. This CDR3 contains 13 residues. The J segment lost 6 bases and the V segment lost 5 bases, leaving 7 bases of the junction unmatched.

The rearrangement links TRBV4-1 to TRBJ2-7; 7 bases map to TRBD1. V shed 4 bases and J 3 bases; nucleotides not matched to a gene: 9. CDR3 length: 15 residues. The germline V gene encodes CDR1 MGHRA and CDR2 YSYEKL. DNA of the CDR3: TGCGCCAGCAGCCTCTCCGGGACAGATTACTACGAGCAGTACTTC. It yields the protein CASSLSGTDYYEQYF.

This clone has just one count. The rearrangement uses TRBV7-3 and TRBJ2-7; D remains ambiguous. This CDR3 is built from 13 residues. From germline, CDR1 is SGHTA and CDR2 FQGTGA. V was trimmed by 2 bases and J by 5 bases, leaving 10 bases between them. The CDR3 is CASSLGPEHEQYF. The CDR3 bases are TGTGCCAGCAGCTTAGGCCCGGAACACGAGCAGTACTTC.

This chain uses TRBV7-2 with TRBJ2-7; D not resolved. CDR3 length: 14 amino acids. Deletions cut 5 bases from V and 6 bases from J, with 17 bases between. Germline CDR1 and CDR2: SGHTA and FQGNSA. DNA of the CDR3: TGTGCCAGCAGCCGCTTTGCCTCCAATTCCGAGCAGTACTTC. The encoded protein is CASSRFASNSEQYF.

The V call is TRBV30, the J call TRBJ2-2; D is possibly TRBD2 (7 bases). With 3 bases removed from V and 0 bases from J, the gap between germline ends came to 14 bases. CDR3 length: 16 amino acids. Germline V gene lookup returns CDR1 GTSNPN and CDR2 SVGIG (reference sequence). CDR3 in amino acids: CAWREGGTANTGELFF. DNA of the CDR3: TGTGCCTGGAGGGAGGGGGGGACTGCGAACACCGGGGAGCTGTTTTTT.

This clone was seen more than once but under ten times. V and J are TRBV7-9 and TRBJ2-7; 7 bases match TRBD2. CDR3 size: 17 residues. V lost 5 bases to trimming and J lost 0 bases; unmatched junction nucleotides: 13. Germline assignment: CDR1 SEHNR and CDR2 FQNEAQ (reference sequence). DNA of the CDR3: TGTGCCAGCAGCCACGATTCCCGGGACTATAACTCCTACGAGCAGTACTTC. Translation: CASSHDSRDYNSYEQYF.

This chain connects TRBV7-2 to TRBJ2-3; D unresolved. Germline V gene sequence: CDR1 SGHTA, CDR2 FQGNSA. The V end lost 5 bases, the J end lost 6 bases, and 12 bases lay between the germline ends. The CDR3 sequence is 13 residues long. The CDR3 spells CASSRVVWDTQYF. CDR3 nucleotide sequence: TGTGCCAGCAGCCGAGTCGTGTGGGATACGCAGTATTTT.

CDR3 in amino acids: CAWRDVNEKLFF. DNA of the CDR3: TGTGCCTGGAGGGATGTTAATGAAAAACTGTTTTTT. V and J are TRBV30 and TRBJ1-4; D is ambiguous. V lost 3 bases to trimming and J lost 4 bases, with 6 bases between them. This CDR3 is built from 12 residues. CDR1 is GTSNPN, CDR2 SVGIG, per germline (reference sequence).

This chain joins TRBV7-9 and TRBJ2-5; 13 positions agree with TRBD2. V was clipped by 4 bases and J by 9 bases; unmatched bases: 5. The CDR3 has 14 amino acids. Germline V gene lookup returns CDR1 SEHNR and CDR2 FQNEAQ (reference sequence). The CDR3: CASSSAGLAGAQYF. DNA for the CDR3: TGTGCCAGCAGCTCCGCTGGACTAGCGGGAGCCCAGTACTTC. Using reference TRBV7-9 and TRBJ2-5 for the parts outside the CDR3, the full variable domain is DTGVSQNPRHKITKRGQNVTFRCDPISEHNRLYWYRQTLGQGPEFLTYFQNEAQLEKSRLLSDRFSAERPKGSFSTLEIQRTEQGDSAMYLCASSSAGLAGAQYFGPGTRLLVL.

The rearrangement uses TRBV19 and TRBJ2-5; 14 bases agree with TRBD2. This CDR3 comprises 15 residues. Per the germline V gene, CDR1 is LNHDA and CDR2 is SQIVND (reference sequence). J was trimmed by 4 bases and V by 6 bases; bases with no gene match: 4. The CDR3 spells CASSKGLAGGETQYF. CDR3 sequence (DNA): TGTGCCAGTAGCAAAGGACTAGCGGGAGGAGAGACCCAGTACTTC.

The rearrangement uses TRBV5-1 and TRBJ2-6; D gene unclear. Germline loops: CDR1 SGHRS, CDR2 YFSETQ. CDR3 length: 15 residues. Trimming took off 7 bases at V and 1 base at J, with 12 bases between the two ends. The CDR3 region has the DNA TGCGCCAGCCAGGACCAATCTTCTGGGGCCAACGTCCTGACTTTC. Protein sequence: CASQDQSSGANVLTF.

This clone was found once. The J gene is TRBJ2-3, the V gene TRBV7-9; a possible D gene is TRBD2 (5 bases). There are 15 residues in the CDR3. From germline, CDR1 is SEHNR and CDR2 FQNEAQ (reference sequence). Trimming took off 5 bases at V and 4 bases at J, with 16 bases between the two ends. For the CDR3, the DNA is TGTGCCAGCAGCCCCCGGAGGCTAGGAGCAGATACGCAGTATTTT. Translated, it gives CASSPRRLGADTQYF.